The clone carrying this T cell receptor beta chain was seen more than once but under ten times. The antigen is unknown. One entry per CDR3 protein, called by TCRdb with MiXCR from the reads. Among 250,000 to 400,000 distinct CDR3 sequences listed, roughly 25% were seen once. This entry is derived from a study of T cell repertoires in cytomegalovirus infection. Whole-study context: CMV epitopes used comprised recently identified HLA-C-restricted ones and well-studied HLA-B-restricted ones. CMV infection plus the matching HLA type was flagged by public TCR beta signatures.

Study findings and constraints: What dominated the ex vivo response were HLA-C-restricted CMV-specific TCR beta clonotypes. Of the TCR beta families, the public ones yielded a cumulative frequency that identified carriers of CMV plus the relevant HLA.

The germline V gene has CDR1 LGHNA and CDR2 YNFKEQ. This CDR3 comprises 15 residues. After removal of 0 bases from V and 8 bases from J, the junction contained 4 bases not matched to a gene. This clonotype originated in a human donor in good health (CMV status not recorded). Some clones in this sample may be carry-over from other donors' samples. The chain combines TRBV4-2 with TRBJ1-6; 7 bases are shared with TRBD1. Source: cultured PBMCs, taken from culture after CMV antigen stimulation. The CDR3 here is CASSQEGQRHSPLHF. The CDR3 coding sequence is TGTGCCAGCAGCCAAGAGGGACAGAGGCATTCACCCCTCCACTTT.